Below, 14 T cell receptor beta chains from the same sample are listed, as sequenced in a study of T cells expressing NK-cell markers. From the 5' RACE reads, TCRdb lists one entry per CDR3 protein and no DNA. The sample totals about 460,000 distinct CDR3 sequences. Sequencing was carried out using blood T cells: a sorted CD56 or NKG2C T cell subset, CD4+ or CD8+ T cells, or bulk PBMC T cells (not recorded which). These receptors were collected from a woman aged 50 to 60 in good health.

The gene calls are TRBV20-1 and TRBJ1-1; absent DNA, TCRdb's TRBD1 call cannot be checked. Germline CDR1 reads DFQATT; CDR2 reads SNEGSKA (reference sequence). The CDR3 is 17 amino acids. CDR3: CSAKVTGGAIKNTEAFF.

The chain couples TRBV7-9 to TRBJ2-3. Germline V gene data show CDR1 as SEHNR and CDR2 as FQNEAQ (reference sequence). The CDR3 is made up of 13 amino acids. CDR3 loop: CASSLQRTDTQYF.

The chain links TRBV4-1 to TRBJ2-1; TCRdb's D call, TRBD2, is unchecked because there is no DNA. Germline lookup yields CDR1 MGHRA and CDR2 YSYEKL. The CDR3 consists of 15 residues. The CDR3 sequence is CASGETSGSYNEQFF.

The J gene is TRBJ1-4, the V gene TRBV12-3 or TRBV12-4; TCRdb proposes TRBD1, but this gene call is untestable without DNA. The CDR3 has 14 amino acids. The CDR3 reads CASSTGDVYEKLFF.

The chain uses TRBV5-1 and TRBJ2-5. Germline-derived CDR1 and CDR2 are SGHRS and YFSETQ. The CDR3 runs to 13 residues. The CDR3 sequence: CASRSFQEETQYF.

V usage is TRBV5-1 and J usage is TRBJ1-1; TCRdb proposes TRBD1, but this gene call is untestable without DNA. The CDR3 has 15 amino acids. Germline V lookup: CDR1 SGHRS, CDR2 YFSETQ. This CDR3 reads CASSLRQGANTEAFF.

J is TRBJ2-1 and V is TRBV7-9; the D gene TCRdb calls, TRBD2, cannot be checked with no DNA. Looked up from germline, CDR1 is SEHNR and CDR2 is FQNEAQ (reference sequence). The CDR3 runs 16 residues. The CDR3 loop is CASSLGPEGVYNEQFF.

The CDR3 sequence is CASSLVGRDRFF. The chain couples TRBV7-8 to TRBJ2-1; TCRdb picks TRBD1, but there is no DNA to check that call. Germline CDR1 and CDR2: SGHVS and FQNEAQ. This CDR3 contains 12 residues.

The chain combines TRBV5-6 with TRBJ2-2; the TRBD2 assignment by TCRdb is unverifiable without DNA. This CDR3 is 14 amino acids long. Germline CDR1 is SGHDT and CDR2 is YYEEEE. The CDR3 reads CASSSRARTGELFF.

The chain has TRBV5-1 and TRBJ2-3. Germline V gene lookup returns CDR1 SGHRS and CDR2 YFSETQ. The CDR3 extends over 15 amino acids. This CDR3 reads CASSLVVGTADTQYF.

The V call is TRBV19, the J call TRBJ2-1; TCRdb proposes TRBD1, but this gene call is untestable without DNA. The germline gives CDR1 LNHDA, CDR2 SQIVND (reference sequence). The CDR3 contains 16 residues. The CDR3 protein is CASSPMGASGGNEQFF.

CDR3 in amino acids: CSARGTSGSLTDTQYF. The chain links TRBV20-1 to TRBJ2-3; as DNA is missing, the TRBD2 call by TCRdb cannot be tested. The CDR3 is made up of 16 amino acids. CDR1 DFQATT and CDR2 SNEGSKA come from the germline V gene (reference sequence).

V gene TRBV7-8 combines with J gene TRBJ2-1. Germline loops: CDR1 SGHVS, CDR2 FQNEAQ. This CDR3 contains 15 residues. CDR3 amino acids: CASSPTRDSGDEQFF.

The chain joins TRBV12-5 to TRBJ1-2; absent DNA, TCRdb's TRBD1 call cannot be checked. CDR1 is LGHNT and CDR2 is FRNRAP in the germline V gene. CDR3 length equals 14 residues. CDR3: CASGLTGINYGYTF.